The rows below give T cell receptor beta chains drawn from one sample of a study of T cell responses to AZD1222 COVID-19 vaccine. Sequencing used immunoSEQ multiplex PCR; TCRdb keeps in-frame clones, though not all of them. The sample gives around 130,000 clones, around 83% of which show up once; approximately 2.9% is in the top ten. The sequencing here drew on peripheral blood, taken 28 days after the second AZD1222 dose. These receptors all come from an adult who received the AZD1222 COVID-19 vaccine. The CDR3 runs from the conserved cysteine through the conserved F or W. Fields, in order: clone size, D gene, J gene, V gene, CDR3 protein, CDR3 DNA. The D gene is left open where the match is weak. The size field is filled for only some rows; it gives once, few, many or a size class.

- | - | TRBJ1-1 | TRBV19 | CASIVWGTEAFF | TGTGCCAGTATTGTATGGGGCACTGAAGCTTTCTTT
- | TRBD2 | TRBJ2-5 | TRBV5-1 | CASSLAPAGGGETQYF | TGCGCCAGCAGCTTGGCCCCAGCGGGGGGTGGAGAGACCCAGTACTTC
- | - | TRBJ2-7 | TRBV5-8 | CASSPEVGRAYEQYF | TGTGCCAGCAGCCCCGAGGTGGGTAGGGCCTACGAGCAGTACTTC
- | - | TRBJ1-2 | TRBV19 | CATGRSESNYGYTF | TGTGCCACCGGAAGGTCGGAGTCTAACTATGGCTACACCTTC
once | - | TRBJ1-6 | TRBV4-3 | CASSRQGNSPLHF | TGCGCCAGCAGCCGCCAGGGAAATTCACCCCTCCACTTT
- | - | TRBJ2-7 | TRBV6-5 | CASSYSLPSHEQYF | TGTGCCAGCAGTTACTCGCTACCCTCGCACGAGCAGTACTTC
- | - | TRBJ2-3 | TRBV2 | CASSGVNTQYF | TGTGCCAGCAGTGGAGTGAATACGCAGTATTTT
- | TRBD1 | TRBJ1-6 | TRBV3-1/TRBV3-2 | CASSFMTGMNSPLHF | TGTGCCAGCAGCTTTATGACAGGGATGAATTCACCCCTCCACTTT
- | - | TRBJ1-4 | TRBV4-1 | CASRQDSNEKLFF | TGCGCCAGCAGACAGGACAGTAATGAAAAACTGTTTTTT
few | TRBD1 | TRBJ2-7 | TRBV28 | CASGGATGGYEQYF | TGTGCCAGCGGAGGGGCGACAGGGGGCTACGAGCAGTACTTC
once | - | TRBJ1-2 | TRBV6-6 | CASSYFTVSGGYTF | TGTGCCAGCAGTTACTTTACAGTCTCCGGCGGCTACACCTTC
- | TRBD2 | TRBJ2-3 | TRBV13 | CASSSLAGAITDTQYF | TGTGCCAGCAGCTCACTAGCGGGGGCGATCACAGATACGCAGTATTTT
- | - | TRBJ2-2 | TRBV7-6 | CASSARLGGNTGELFF | TGTGCCAGCAGCGCCCGTTTGGGGGGGAACACCGGGGAGCTGTTTTTT
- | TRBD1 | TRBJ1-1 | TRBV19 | CASSETVDRGAFF | TGTGCCAGTAGCGAGACCGTAGACAGGGGAGCTTTCTTT
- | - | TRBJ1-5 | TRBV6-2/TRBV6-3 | CASSYEVALSQHF | TGTGCCAGCAGTTACGAGGTTGCTTTGTCCCAGCATTTT
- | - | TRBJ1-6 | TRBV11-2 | CASSFGWNSETYNSPLHF | TGTGCCAGCAGCTTTGGGTGGAACAGTGAGACCTATAATTCACCCCTCCACTTT
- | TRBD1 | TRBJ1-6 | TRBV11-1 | CASTFRGLNSPLHF | TGTGCCAGCACGTTCAGGGGGCTTAATTCACCCCTCCACTTT
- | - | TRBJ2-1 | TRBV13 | CASSLVGRGDSGEQFF | TGTGCCAGCAGCTTAGTGGGGCGGGGAGACTCGGGGGAGCAGTTCTTC